Sequencing of this T cell receptor (beta chain) was carried out in a study of PD-L1 blockade in urothelial cancer. The wider study: The analyses of blood took place 3 weeks (second dose) and 6 weeks after treatment start.

Trimming stripped 4 bases from V and 3 bases from J, with 17 bases between. This CDR3 is 15 amino acids long. Per the germline V gene, CDR1 is SGHDT and CDR2 is YYEEEE. The investigators introduced synthetic TCR analog templates into each PCR as spikes. The repertoire was sequenced with immunoSEQ multiplex PCR; TCRdb's copy has only in-frame clones and lacks some. The repertoire has some 77,000 clones, 87% of them found once; the top ten carry 4.5% to 7%. Sample: PBMCs, taken around atezolizumab (anti-PD-L1) treatment. V is TRBV5-6 and J is TRBJ2-7; tentatively, D is TRBD1 (6 bases). This receptor was taken from a woman between 70 and 85 years old with urothelial cancer. The CDR3 loop reads CASSADRITLYEQYF. CDR3 nucleotide sequence: TGTGCCAGCAGCGCAGACAGGATAACCCTCTACGAGCAGTACTTC.